The T cell receptor (beta chain) under discussion was sequenced for a study of CD8 T cells in ankylosing spondylitis. This clonotype was observed a handful of times. What it binds is not known. Notes on the study in general: Blood of patients with ankylosing spondylitis appeared to be characterized by a TCR beta motif of roughly eight highly homologous variants. Significant enrichment of disease-linked clones was reportedly seen in matched ankylosing spondylitis synovial fluid. Both synovial fluid and blood in reactive arthritis had previously been reported to carry some motif variants.

The V end lost 3 bases, the J end lost 8 bases, and 12 bases lay between the germline ends. The CDR3 covers 13 residues. Germline V lookup: CDR1 KGHDR, CDR2 SFDVKD. TCRdb re-called the 5' RACE reads through MiXCR, storing one row per CDR3 protein. The data contain about 540,000 distinct CDR3 sequences, roughly 13% of them singletons. This receptor was taken from a male donor with ankylosing spondylitis. Sequencing input: blood, either unsorted or a sorted T cell fraction (not recorded which). This rearrangement joins TRBV24-1 to TRBJ1-2, with no clear D. The CDR3 nucleotides read TGTGCCACCAGTGATGAGGGTTTGAAGGGCTACACCTTC. As protein: CATSDEGLKGYTF.